The next 16 T cell receptor beta chains were all read from a single sample in a study of T-cell memory formation after mild COVID-19. TCRdb itself ran the 5' RACE reads through MiXCR, one entry per CDR3 protein. Here the sample spans approximately 250,000 distinct CDR3 sequences, roughly 15% being singletons. Sequenced material: PBMCs or a T cell subset sorted from them (not recorded which). The source is an adult woman who had mild COVID-19 (a few samples of this study predate the infection). Cell type and time point are not known.

This clonotype was seen at least ten times. The chain combines TRBV11-1 with TRBJ1-4; D not resolved. Trimming took 7 bases from V and 0 from J, leaving 15 bases between them. This CDR3 region has 16 residues. Germline loops: CDR1 SGHAT, CDR2 FQDESV (reference sequence). The DNA of the CDR3 is TGTGCCAGCACGCTCGGGATAGATGCAACTAATGAAAAACTGTTTTTT. Amino acids: CASTLGIDATNEKLFF.

The rearrangement uses TRBV4-3 and TRBJ2-1; 9 nucleotides match TRBD1. Per the germline V gene, CDR1 is LGHNA and CDR2 is YSLEER. Trimming cost V 4 bases and J 5 bases; bases outside gene matches: 6. The CDR3 consists of 15 residues. CDR3 DNA: TGCGCCAGCAGCCGACAACAGGGGGCCCACAATGAGCAGTTCTTC. Residues: CASSRQQGAHNEQFF.

This clonotype showed up just a few times. Written as DNA, the CDR3 is TGTGCCACCAGGGGGGGCGAAACTGAAGCTTTCTTT. Translating gives CATRGGETEAFF. The chain recombines TRBV24-1 with TRBJ1-1, with D perhaps matching TRBD1 (6 bases). There are 12 residues in the CDR3. Looked up from germline, CDR1 is KGHDR and CDR2 is SFDVKD. Trimming took off 7 bases at V and 5 bases at J, with 10 bases between the two ends.

The rearrangement uses TRBV20-1 and TRBJ2-5; 11 bases map to TRBD2. This CDR3 has 15 amino acids. V lost 6 bases to trimming and J lost 1 base; unmatched junction nucleotides: 7. Germline V gives CDR1 DFQATT, CDR2 SNEGSKA (reference sequence). For the CDR3, the DNA is TGCAGTGCCAGGACTAGCGGGTTAGCCCAAGAGACCCAGTACTTC. The encoded protein is CSARTSGLAQETQYF.

The sample holds a few counts of this clonotype. The V and J genes are TRBV7-2 and TRBJ2-5; the D gene is possibly TRBD1 (6 bases). With 10 bases removed from V and 2 bases from J, the gap between germline ends came to 14 bases. The germline V gene encodes CDR1 SGHTA and CDR2 FQGNSA. This CDR3 comprises 13 residues. The CDR3: CATGQPNQETQYF. In DNA form, the CDR3 reads TGTGCCACAGGACAGCCGAATCAAGAGACCCAGTACTTC.

This clonotype was found a few times. This sequence joins TRBV12-3 or TRBV12-4 and TRBJ2-3; TRBD2 matches at 10 bases. The CDR3 totals 16 residues. V trimming: 4 bases; J trimming: 4 bases; junction bases outside the gene matches: 8. CDR3 sequence reads: CASSSQLAGLADTQYF. The CDR3 region has the DNA TGTGCCAGCAGTTCTCAACTAGCGGGGCTAGCAGATACGCAGTATTTT.

This clonotype was seen a few times. The chain carries TRBV5-1 and TRBJ1-1; no definite D call. The CDR3 is 14 residues long. Germline V gene sequence: CDR1 SGHRS, CDR2 YFSETQ. V was clipped by 2 bases and J by 1 base, with 9 bases between them. The CDR3, as DNA: TGCGCCAGCAGCTTTGACAACCGGAACACTGAAGCTTTCTTT. Residues: CASSFDNRNTEAFF.

This clonotype was seen a handful of times. This chain joins TRBV12-3 or TRBV12-4 and TRBJ1-6, with 8 bases lining up with TRBD1. Losses at the gene ends were 3 bases for V and 7 bases for J; bases not matched to a gene: 2. The CDR3 consists of 14 residues. The CDR3: CASSLGQVNSPLHF. DNA for the CDR3: TGTGCCAGCAGTTTGGGACAGGTGAATTCACCCCTCCACTTT.

The chain links TRBV6-5 to TRBJ1-6; maybe TRBD1 (5 bases). The CDR3 loop spans 14 amino acids. V gave up 6 bases and J gave up 7 bases, with 13 bases separating them. Germline V gene sequence: CDR1 MNHEY, CDR2 SVGAGI. DNA for the CDR3: TGTGCCAGCAGAGGGACCTTCAGAAATTCACCCCTCCACTTT. Protein sequence: CASRGTFRNSPLHF.

This clonotype has only a few counts. The rearrangement links TRBV5-6 to TRBJ1-6; the D is unclear. The CDR3 has 14 amino acids. Trimming left V 0 bases short and J 10 bases short, with 11 bases between. Looked up from germline, CDR1 is SGHDT and CDR2 is YYEEEE. CDR3 DNA sequence: TGTGCCAGCAGCTTGGGGTCGGGAATATCACCCCTCCACTTT. This sequence encodes CASSLGSGISPLHF.

This rearrangement joins TRBV2 to TRBJ1-1; 8 bases fit TRBD1. V lost 7 bases, J lost 5 bases, and 6 bases stayed unmatched. Germline-derived CDR1 and CDR2 are SNHLY and FYNNEI. CDR3 length equals 13 residues. Here the CDR3 reads CASTRTGRTEAFF. CDR3 sequence (DNA): TGTGCCAGCACCCGGACAGGGAGGACTGAAGCTTTCTTT. Using reference TRBV2 and TRBJ1-1 for the parts outside the CDR3, the full variable domain is EPEVTQTPSHQVTQMGQEVILRCVPISNHLYFYWYRQILGQKVEFLVSFYNNEISEKSEIFDDQFSVERPDGSNFTLKIRSTKLEDSAMYFCASTRTGRTEAFFGQGTRLTVV.

The sample holds a few counts of this clonotype. The V gene is TRBV10-3, the J gene TRBJ2-7, with a tentative D call TRBD2 (5 bases). The CDR3 has 10 amino acids. V lost 10 bases to trimming and J lost 4 bases, with 8 bases between them. Germline V gene lookup returns CDR1 ENHRY and CDR2 SYGVKD. The CDR3 loop is CATGDYEQYF. As DNA, the CDR3 is TGTGCCACCGGGGATTACGAGCAGTACTTC.

The rearrangement joins TRBV25-1 to TRBJ2-7; TRBD2 agrees at 7 bases. Germline V gene lookup returns CDR1 MGHDK and CDR2 SYGVNS. This CDR3 region has 13 residues. Trimming at V came to 6 bases and at J to 3 bases, leaving 5 bases not matched to a gene. The DNA of the CDR3 is TGTGCCAGCAGGTGGGGCGGGAGCTACGAGCAGTACTTC. Amino acid sequence: CASRWGGSYEQYF.

The genes are TRBV7-2 and TRBJ2-1, with unresolved D. This CDR3 contains 15 residues. From germline, CDR1 is SGHTA and CDR2 FQGNSA. With 6 bases removed from V and 3 bases from J, the gap between germline ends came to 15 bases. The CDR3 protein is CASSLGYSYYNEQFF. CDR3 nucleotide sequence: TGTGCCAGCAGTCTTGGGTACTCTTACTACAATGAGCAGTTCTTC.

The chain combines TRBV30 with TRBJ1-6; D gene uncertain. V was cut by 1 base and J by 10 bases, with 5 bases left in between. The CDR3 has 11 residues. The germline V gene encodes CDR1 GTSNPN and CDR2 SVGIG (reference sequence). CDR3 coding DNA: TGTGCCTGGAGTGGAGGGTCACCCCTCCACTTT. Protein product: CAWSGGSPLHF. The entire variable domain, with the rest obtained from reference TRBV30 and TRBJ1-6, is as follows: SQTIHQWPATLVQPVGSPLSLECTVEGTSNPNLYWYRQAAGRGLQLLFYSVGIGQISSEVPQNLSASRPQDRQFILSSKKLLLSDSGFYLCAWSGGSPLHFGNGTRLTVT.

The genes are TRBV6-5 and TRBJ1-2, with 9 bases aligning to TRBD1. V dropped 5 bases and J dropped 7; count of bases not matched to a gene: 8. Germline V gives CDR1 MNHEY, CDR2 SVGAGI. The CDR3 runs 14 residues. The CDR3 protein is CASSTGTGKSGYTF. The CDR3, as DNA: TGTGCCAGCAGTACCGGGACAGGGAAGTCTGGCTACACCTTC.